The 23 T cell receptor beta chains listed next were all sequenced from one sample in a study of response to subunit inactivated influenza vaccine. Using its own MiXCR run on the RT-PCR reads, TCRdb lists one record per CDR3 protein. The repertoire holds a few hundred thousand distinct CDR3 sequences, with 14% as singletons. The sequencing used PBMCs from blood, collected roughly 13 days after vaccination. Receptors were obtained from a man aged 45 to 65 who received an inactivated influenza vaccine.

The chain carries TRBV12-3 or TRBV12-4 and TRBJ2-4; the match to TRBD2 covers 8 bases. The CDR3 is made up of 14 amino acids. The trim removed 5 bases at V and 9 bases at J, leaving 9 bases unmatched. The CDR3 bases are TGTGCCAGCAGTACAGCGGGACTAGTAGCCATTCAGTACTTC. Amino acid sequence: CASSTAGLVAIQYF.

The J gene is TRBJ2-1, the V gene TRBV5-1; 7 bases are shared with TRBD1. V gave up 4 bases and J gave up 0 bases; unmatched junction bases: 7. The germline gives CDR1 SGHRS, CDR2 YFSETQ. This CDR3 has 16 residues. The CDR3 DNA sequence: TGCGCCAGCAGCACGCGACCAGGGGGCTCCTACAATGAGCAGTTCTTC. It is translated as CASSTRPGGSYNEQFF.

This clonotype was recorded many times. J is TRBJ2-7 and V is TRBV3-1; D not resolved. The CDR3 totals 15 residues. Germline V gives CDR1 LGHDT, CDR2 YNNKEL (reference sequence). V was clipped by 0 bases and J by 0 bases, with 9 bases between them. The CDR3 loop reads CASSQDGSPSYEQYF. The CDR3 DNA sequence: TGTGCCAGCAGCCAAGACGGATCCCCCTCCTACGAGCAGTACTTC.

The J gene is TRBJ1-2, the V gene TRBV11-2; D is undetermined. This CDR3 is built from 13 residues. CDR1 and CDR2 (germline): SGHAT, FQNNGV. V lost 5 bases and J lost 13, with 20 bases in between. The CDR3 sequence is CASSQIPPTAFTF. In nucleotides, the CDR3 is TGTGCCAGCAGCCAGATTCCCCCGACGGCGTTCACCTTC.

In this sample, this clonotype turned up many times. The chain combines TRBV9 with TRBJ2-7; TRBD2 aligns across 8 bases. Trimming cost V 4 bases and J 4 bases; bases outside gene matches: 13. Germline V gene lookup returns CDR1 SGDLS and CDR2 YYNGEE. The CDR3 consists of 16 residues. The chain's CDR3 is CASSSGGGTSIYEQYF. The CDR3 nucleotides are TGTGCCAGCAGCTCAGGAGGCGGGACTAGTATTTACGAGCAGTACTTC.

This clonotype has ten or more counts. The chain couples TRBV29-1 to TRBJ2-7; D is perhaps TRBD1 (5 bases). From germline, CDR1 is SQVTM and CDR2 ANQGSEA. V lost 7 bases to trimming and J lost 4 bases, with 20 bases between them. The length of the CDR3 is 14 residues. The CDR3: CSAVRGSGSYEQYF. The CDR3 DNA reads TGCAGCGCCGTTAGGGGATCAGGATCGTACGAGCAGTACTTC.

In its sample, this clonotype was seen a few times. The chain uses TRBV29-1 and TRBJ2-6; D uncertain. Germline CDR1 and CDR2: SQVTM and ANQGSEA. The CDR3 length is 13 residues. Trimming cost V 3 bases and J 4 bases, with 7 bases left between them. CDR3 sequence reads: CSVEVKGANVLTF. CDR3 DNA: TGCAGCGTTGAGGTAAAGGGGGCCAACGTCCTGACTTTC.

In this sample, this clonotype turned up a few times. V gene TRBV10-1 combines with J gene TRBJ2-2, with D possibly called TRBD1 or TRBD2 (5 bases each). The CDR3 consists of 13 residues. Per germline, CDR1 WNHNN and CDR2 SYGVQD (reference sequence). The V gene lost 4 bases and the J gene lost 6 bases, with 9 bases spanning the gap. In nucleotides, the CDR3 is TGCGCCAGCAGTGGAGGGGCCCCCGGGGAGCTGTTTTTT. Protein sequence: CASSGGAPGELFF.

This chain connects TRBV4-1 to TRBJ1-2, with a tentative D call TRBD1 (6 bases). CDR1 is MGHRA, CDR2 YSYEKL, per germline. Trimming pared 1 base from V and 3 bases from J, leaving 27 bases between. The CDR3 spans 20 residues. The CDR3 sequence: CASSQGLLQGNTPFYYGYTF. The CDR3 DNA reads TGCGCCAGCAGCCAAGGCCTCCTACAGGGCAACACCCCCTTCTACTATGGCTACACCTTC.

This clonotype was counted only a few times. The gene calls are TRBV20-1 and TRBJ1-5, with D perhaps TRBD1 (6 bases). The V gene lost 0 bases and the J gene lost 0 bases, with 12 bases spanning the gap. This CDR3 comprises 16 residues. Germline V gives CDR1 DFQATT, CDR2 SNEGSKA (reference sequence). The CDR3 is CSARDRGPTSNQPQHF. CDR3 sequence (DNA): TGCAGTGCTAGAGATCGGGGGCCAACTAGCAATCAGCCCCAGCATTTT.

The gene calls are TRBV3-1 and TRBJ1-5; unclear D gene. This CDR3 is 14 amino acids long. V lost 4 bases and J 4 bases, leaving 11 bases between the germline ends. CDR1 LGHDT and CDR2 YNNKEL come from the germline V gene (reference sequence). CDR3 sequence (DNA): TGTGCCAGCAGCCTCTCGGGATTAAATCAGCCCCAGCATTTT. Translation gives CASSLSGLNQPQHF.

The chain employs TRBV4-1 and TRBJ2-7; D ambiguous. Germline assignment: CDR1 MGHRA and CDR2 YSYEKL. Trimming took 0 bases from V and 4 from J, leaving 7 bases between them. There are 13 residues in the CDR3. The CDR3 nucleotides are TGCGCCAGCAGCCAAGATATGAGGTACGAGCAGTACTTC. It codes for CASSQDMRYEQYF.

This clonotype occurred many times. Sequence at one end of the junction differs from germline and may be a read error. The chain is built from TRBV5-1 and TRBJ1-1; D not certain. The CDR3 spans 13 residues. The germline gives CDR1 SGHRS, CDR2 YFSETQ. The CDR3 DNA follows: TGTGCCAGCAGTTCCCCCGGGAACACTGAAGCTTTCTTT. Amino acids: CASSSPGNTEAFF.

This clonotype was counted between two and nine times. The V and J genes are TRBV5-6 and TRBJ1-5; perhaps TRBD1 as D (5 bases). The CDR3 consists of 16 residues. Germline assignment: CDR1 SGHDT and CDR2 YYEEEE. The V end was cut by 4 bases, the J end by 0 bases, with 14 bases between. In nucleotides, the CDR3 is TGTGCCAGCAGCATAAACAGGTTTTATAGCAATCAGCCCCAGCATTTT. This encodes CASSINRFYSNQPQHF.

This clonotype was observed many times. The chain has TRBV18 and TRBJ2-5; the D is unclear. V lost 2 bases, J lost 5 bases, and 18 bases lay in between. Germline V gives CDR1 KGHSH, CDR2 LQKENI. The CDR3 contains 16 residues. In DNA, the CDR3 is TGTGCCAGCTCACCAGATCCTCTCTTAATCCAGGAGACCCAGTACTTC. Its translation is CASSPDPLLIQETQYF.

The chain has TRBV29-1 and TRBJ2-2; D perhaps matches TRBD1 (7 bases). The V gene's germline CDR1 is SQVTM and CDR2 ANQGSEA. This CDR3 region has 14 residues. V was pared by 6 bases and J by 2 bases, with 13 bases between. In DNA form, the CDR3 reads TGCAGCGTGGGGGGACAGTCAAACACCGGGGAGCTGTTTTTT. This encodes CSVGGQSNTGELFF.

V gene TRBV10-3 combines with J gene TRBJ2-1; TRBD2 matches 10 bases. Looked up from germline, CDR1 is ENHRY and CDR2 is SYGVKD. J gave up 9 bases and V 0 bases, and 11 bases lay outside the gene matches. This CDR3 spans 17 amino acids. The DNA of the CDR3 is TGTGCCATCAGTGAGTCTAGCGGGGGGTTCCCTAGCGGTGAGCAGTTCTTC. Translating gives CAISESSGGFPSGEQFF.

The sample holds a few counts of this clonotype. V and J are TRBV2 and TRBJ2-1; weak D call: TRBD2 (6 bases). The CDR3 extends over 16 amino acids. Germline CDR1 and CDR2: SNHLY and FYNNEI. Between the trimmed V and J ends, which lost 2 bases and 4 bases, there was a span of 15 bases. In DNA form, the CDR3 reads TGTGCCAGCAGTGAACTAGCGCAAGATCCATACAATGAGCAGTTCTTC. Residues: CASSELAQDPYNEQFF.

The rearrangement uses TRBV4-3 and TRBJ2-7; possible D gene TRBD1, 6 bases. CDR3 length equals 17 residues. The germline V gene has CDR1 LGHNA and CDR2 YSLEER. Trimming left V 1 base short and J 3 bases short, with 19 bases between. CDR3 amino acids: CASSQGLGTRAGYEQYF. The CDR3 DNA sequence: TGCGCCAGCAGCCAAGGCCTCGGGACACGGGCGGGCTACGAGCAGTACTTC.

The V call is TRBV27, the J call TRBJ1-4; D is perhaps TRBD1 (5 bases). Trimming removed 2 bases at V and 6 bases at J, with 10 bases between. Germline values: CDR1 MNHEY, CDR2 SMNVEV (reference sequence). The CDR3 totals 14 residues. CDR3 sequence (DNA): TGTGCCAGCAGTTTACTGGGGCGGGATGAAAAACTGTTTTTT. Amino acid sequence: CASSLLGRDEKLFF. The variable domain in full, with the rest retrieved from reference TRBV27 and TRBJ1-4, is EAQVTQNPRYLITVTGKKLTVTCSQNMNHEYMSWYRQDPGLGLRQIYYSMNVEVTDKGDVPEGYKVSRKEKRNFPLILESPSPNQTSLYFCASSLLGRDEKLFFGSGTQLSVL.

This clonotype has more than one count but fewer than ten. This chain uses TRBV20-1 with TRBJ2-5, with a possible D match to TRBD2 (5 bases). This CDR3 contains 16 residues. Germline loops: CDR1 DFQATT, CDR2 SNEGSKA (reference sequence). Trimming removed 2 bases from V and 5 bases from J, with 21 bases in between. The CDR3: CSARLRLSLWKETQYF. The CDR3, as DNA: TGCAGTGCTAGACTTCGACTATCCCTTTGGAAGGAGACCCAGTACTTC.

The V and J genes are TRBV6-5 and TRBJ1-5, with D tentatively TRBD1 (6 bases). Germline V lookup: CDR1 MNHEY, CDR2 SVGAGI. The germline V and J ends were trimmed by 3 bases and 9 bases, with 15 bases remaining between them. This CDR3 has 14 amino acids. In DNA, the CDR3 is TGTGCCAGCAGTTATAACGGGGGCGCGTGGCCCCAGCATTTT. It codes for CASSYNGGAWPQHF.

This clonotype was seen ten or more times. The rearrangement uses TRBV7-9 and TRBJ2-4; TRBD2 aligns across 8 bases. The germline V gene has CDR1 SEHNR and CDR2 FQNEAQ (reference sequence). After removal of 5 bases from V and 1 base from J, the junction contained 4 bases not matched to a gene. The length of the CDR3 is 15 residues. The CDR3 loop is CASSQSGGAKNIQYF. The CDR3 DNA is TGTGCCAGCAGCCAATCGGGGGGGGCCAAAAACATTCAGTACTTC. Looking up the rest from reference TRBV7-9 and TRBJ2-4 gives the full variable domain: DTGVSQNPRHKITKRGQNVTFRCDPISEHNRLYWYRQTLGQGPEFLTYFQNEAQLEKSRLLSDRFSAERPKGSFSTLEIQRTEQGDSAMYLCASSQSGGAKNIQYFGAGTRLSVL.